This note documents a single TCR beta chain sequence. The antigen is undetermined. TCRdb fed the 5' RACE reads into MiXCR, producing one record per CDR3 protein. The data show hundreds of thousands of distinct CDR3 sequences, with less than 25% seen just once and 7% to 9% held by the top ten. The CDR3 contains 17 residues. V was pared by 6 bases and J by 3 bases, with 24 bases between. This entry comes from a study of T-cell memory formation after mild COVID-19. At the level of the study: The study found TCR clusters largely donor specific.

Study-wide points: Pre-infection memory harbored some responding clones, suggesting cross-reactive memory joined.

The chain joins TRBV12-3 or TRBV12-4 to TRBJ2-7, with D perhaps given as TRBD1 or TRBD2 (6 bases each). Sample: PBMCs or a T cell subset sorted from them (not recorded which). This receptor was obtained from an adult woman who had mild COVID-19 (a few samples of this study predate the infection). Cell type and time point are not known. DNA of the CDR3: TGTGCCAGCAGCCTCGGACTGACAGGTGGAGGGGTCTACGAGCAGTACTTC. Its translation is CASSLGLTGGGVYEQYF.